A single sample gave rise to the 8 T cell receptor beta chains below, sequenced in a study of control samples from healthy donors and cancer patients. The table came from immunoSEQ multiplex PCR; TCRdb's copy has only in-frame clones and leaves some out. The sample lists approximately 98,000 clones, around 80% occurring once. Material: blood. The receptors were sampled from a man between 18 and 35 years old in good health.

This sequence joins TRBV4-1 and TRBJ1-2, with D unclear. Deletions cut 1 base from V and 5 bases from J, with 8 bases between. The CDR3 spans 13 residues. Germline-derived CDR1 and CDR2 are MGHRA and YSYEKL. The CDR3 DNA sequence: TGCGCCAGCAGCCAAGGGGTGGGATATGGCTACACCTTC. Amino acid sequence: CASSQGVGYGYTF.

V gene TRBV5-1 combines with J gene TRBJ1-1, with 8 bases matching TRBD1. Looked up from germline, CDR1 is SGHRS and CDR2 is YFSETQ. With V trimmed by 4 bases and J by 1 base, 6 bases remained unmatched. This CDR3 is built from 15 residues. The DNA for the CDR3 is TGCGCCAGCAGCCCAGGACAGGGCTCGAACACTGAAGCTTTCTTT. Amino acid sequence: CASSPGQGSNTEAFF.

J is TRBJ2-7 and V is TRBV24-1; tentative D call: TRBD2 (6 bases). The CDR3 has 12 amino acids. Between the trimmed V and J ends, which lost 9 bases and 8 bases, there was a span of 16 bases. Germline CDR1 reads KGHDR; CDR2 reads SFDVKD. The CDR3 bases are TGTGCCACCCGGGGACTGGGGCACCAGCAGTACGTC. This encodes CATRGLGHQQYV.

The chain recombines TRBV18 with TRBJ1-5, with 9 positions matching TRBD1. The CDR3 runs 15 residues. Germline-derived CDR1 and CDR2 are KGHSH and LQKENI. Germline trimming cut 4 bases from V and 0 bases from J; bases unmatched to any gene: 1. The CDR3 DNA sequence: TGTGCCAGCTCACGGGGACAGGGTAGCAATCAGCCCCAGCATTTT. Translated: CASSRGQGSNQPQHF.

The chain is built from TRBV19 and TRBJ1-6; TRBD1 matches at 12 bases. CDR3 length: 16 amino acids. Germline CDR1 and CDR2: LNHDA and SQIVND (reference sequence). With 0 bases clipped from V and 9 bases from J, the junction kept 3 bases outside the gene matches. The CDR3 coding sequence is TGTGCCAGTAGTATAGATGGGACAGGGGGCGGTTCACCCCTCCACTTT. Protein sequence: CASSIDGTGGGSPLHF.

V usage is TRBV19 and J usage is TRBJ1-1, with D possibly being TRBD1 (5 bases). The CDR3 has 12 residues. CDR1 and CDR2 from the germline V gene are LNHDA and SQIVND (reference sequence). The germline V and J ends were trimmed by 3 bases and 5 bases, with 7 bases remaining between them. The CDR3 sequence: CASSMWGTEAFF. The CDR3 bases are TGTGCCAGTAGTATGTGGGGGACTGAAGCTTTCTTT.

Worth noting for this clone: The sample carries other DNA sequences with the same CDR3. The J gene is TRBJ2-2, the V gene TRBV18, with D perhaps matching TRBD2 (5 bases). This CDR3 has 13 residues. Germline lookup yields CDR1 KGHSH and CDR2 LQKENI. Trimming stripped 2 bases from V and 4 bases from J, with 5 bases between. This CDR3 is CASSPGSTGELFF. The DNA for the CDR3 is TGTGCCAGCTCACCAGGGAGCACCGGGGAGCTGTTTTTT.

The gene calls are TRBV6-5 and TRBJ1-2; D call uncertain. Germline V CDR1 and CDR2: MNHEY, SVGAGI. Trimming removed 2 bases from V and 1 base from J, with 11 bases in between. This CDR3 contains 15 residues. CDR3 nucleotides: TGTGCCAGCAGTTACGGCGAAGGGTTTAACTATGGCTACACCTTC. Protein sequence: CASSYGEGFNYGYTF.